This is a list of T cell receptor beta chains from one sample in a study of blood T cell repertoires in COVID-19. Produced via immunoSEQ multiplex PCR; TCRdb's table is partial and in-frame only. The sample holds around 300,000 clones, 88% seen once. The material sequenced was PBMCs or T cells enriched from blood (not recorded which). The receptors originated from a woman aged 45-59 years who had recovered from COVID-19. CDR3s include the opening cysteine and the closing phenylalanine or tryptophan. D genes are given only for firm matches. Only some rows state a clone size, as once, few, many or a class for expanded clones.

cdr3_aa cdr3_nt clone_size d_call j_call v_call
CASSRTGGGTDTQYF TGCGCCAGCAGTCGGACAGGGGGCGGCACAGATACGCAGTATTTT once TRBD1 TRBJ2-3 TRBV5-1
CASSQEISGSTDTQYF TGCGCCAGCAGCCAAGAGATTAGCGGGAGCACAGATACGCAGTATTTT many TRBD2 TRBJ2-3 TRBV4-3
CASTRGTGTGELFF TGTGCCAGCACCCGGGGGACCGGCACCGGGGAGCTGTTTTTT . . TRBJ2-2 TRBV7-6
CASRLAGGPQETQYF TGTGCCAGCAGACTAGCGGGAGGGCCCCAAGAGACCCAGTACTTC . TRBD2 TRBJ2-5 TRBV28
CASFRDRANTEAFF TGTGCCAGTTTCCGGGACAGGGCGAACACTGAAGCTTTCTTT . TRBD1 TRBJ1-1 TRBV28
CASSQARTGLEKLFF TGTGCCAGCAGCCAAGCAAGGACAGGTCTTGAAAAACTGTTTTTT . TRBD1 TRBJ1-4 TRBV3-1/TRBV3-2
CASSIGAGTMNTEAFF TGTGCCAGTAGTATAGGGGCCGGAACAATGAACACTGAAGCTTTCTTT . . TRBJ1-1 TRBV19
CASSEFERNYGYTF TGTGCCAGCAGTGAATTCGAACGGAACTATGGCTACACCTTC few . TRBJ1-2 TRBV2
CASSLMTSEAFF TGTGCCAGCAGTTTAATGACAAGTGAAGCTTTCTTT . . TRBJ1-1 TRBV28
CSASPGGRDEQFF TGCAGTGCTAGTCCGGGCGGGAGGGATGAGCAGTTCTTC . TRBD2 TRBJ2-1 TRBV20-1
CASSLQTGGKETQYF TGTGCCAGCAGTTTACAAACGGGGGGCAAAGAGACCCAGTACTTC . . TRBJ2-5 TRBV28
CASSLDSNYGYTF TGTGCCAGCAGTTTGGACAGTAACTATGGCTACACCTTC . . TRBJ1-2 TRBV6-5
CASSLLSPNTEAFF TGTGCCAGCAGTTTACTGTCCCCGAACACTGAAGCTTTCTTT once . TRBJ1-1 TRBV28
CASSPDSFNYGYTF TGCGCCAGCAGCCCGGACAGCTTTAACTATGGCTACACCTTC . . TRBJ1-2 TRBV5-1
CASSGGQPETQYF TGTGCCAGCAGCGGTGGACAGCCAGAGACCCAGTACTTC . . TRBJ2-5 TRBV7-9
CASSYPEGAGEETQYF TGTGCCAGCAGTTACCCGGAGGGGGCAGGAGAAGAGACCCAGTACTTC . . TRBJ2-5 TRBV6-2/TRBV6-3
CASRPGGASGYTF TGTGCCAGCAGGCCGGGAGGAGCGTCTGGCTACACCTTC . . TRBJ1-2 TRBV14
CSVAAGQGAEAFF TGCAGCGTTGCGGCCGGGCAGGGGGCTGAGGCTTTCTTT . TRBD1 TRBJ1-1 TRBV29-1
CATSDPLGAQHF TGTGCCACCAGTGACCCACTGGGCGCTCAGCATTTT . . TRBJ1-5 TRBV24-1
CASSLMPAGDNSPLHF TGTGCCAGCAGTTTAATGCCTGCGGGAGATAATTCACCCCTCCACTTT . . TRBJ1-6 TRBV27
CSVEGTSGSYEQYF TGCAGCGTTGAGGGGACTAGCGGGAGCTACGAGCAGTACTTC . TRBD2 TRBJ2-7 TRBV29-1
CASSFTGTGANVLTF TGTGCCAGCAGCTTCACAGGGACTGGGGCCAACGTCCTGACTTTC . . TRBJ2-6 TRBV7-9
CASSQDPTGGQNEQYF TGTGCCAGCAGCCAAGATCCGACGGGAGGGCAAAACGAGCAGTACTTC once TRBD2 TRBJ2-7 TRBV3-1/TRBV3-2
CASSSNTEAFF TGTGCCAGCAGCTCAAACACTGAAGCTTTCTTT once . TRBJ1-1 TRBV7-9
CASSLLGGASNQPQHF TGTGCCAGCAGCTTATTAGGGGGGGCAAGCAATCAGCCCCAGCATTTT few . TRBJ1-5 TRBV7-2
CASREKQGRVGEKLFF TGTGCCAGCAGGGAAAAACAGGGAAGAGTTGGTGAAAAACTGTTTTTT . . TRBJ1-4 TRBV6-1
CASSQKIGRQSTDTQYF TGCGCCAGCAGCCAAAAAATAGGGAGACAAAGCACAGATACGCAGTATTTT few . TRBJ2-3 TRBV4-3
CASSPRQGRDTGELFF TGTGCCAGCTCACCGAGACAGGGGAGGGACACCGGGGAGCTGTTTTTT . . TRBJ2-2 TRBV18
CASSPSAQDEQYF TGTGCCAGCAGCCCTAGCGCCCAGGACGAGCAGTACTTC few . TRBJ2-7 TRBV7-9
CASSYLLTGYGYTF TGTGCCAGCAGTTACTTACTAACAGGGTATGGCTACACCTTC . . TRBJ1-2 TRBV6-7
CASSLLAGLASYNEQFF TGTGCCAGCAGCTTACTAGCGGGGCTGGCTTCCTACAATGAGCAGTTCTTC . TRBD2 TRBJ2-1 TRBV11-2
CASSTGINYGYTF TGTGCCAGCAGTACCGGGATCAACTATGGCTACACCTTC . . TRBJ1-2 TRBV9
CASSVVGGYGYTF TGTGCCAGCAGTGTCGTGGGGGGCTATGGCTACACCTTC . . TRBJ1-2 TRBV6-2/TRBV6-3
CASSFLQVGTEAFF TGCGCCAGCAGCTTTTTACAGGTAGGGACTGAAGCTTTCTTT . . TRBJ1-1 TRBV5-1
CSALASHYEQYF TGCAGCGCCCTAGCGTCACATTACGAGCAGTACTTC once . TRBJ2-7 TRBV29-1
CASSLTGGFATGANVLTF TGTGCCAGCAGTTTGACAGGGGGCTTTGCTACCGGGGCCAACGTCCTGACTTTC few TRBD1 TRBJ2-6 TRBV6-2/TRBV6-3
CASSIRGDGRQPQHF TGTGCCAGTAGTATACGCGGGGATGGGAGGCAGCCCCAGCATTTT . . TRBJ1-5 TRBV19
CATSRDRRGSYEQYF TGTGCCACCAGCAGAGATCGACGGGGATCCTACGAGCAGTACTTC . . TRBJ2-7 TRBV15
CASSPGQPYYGYTF TGTGCCAGTAGTCCGGGACAGCCTTACTATGGCTACACCTTC once TRBD1 TRBJ1-2 TRBV19
CASSPGGGAHGYTF TGTGCCAGCTCTCCAGGAGGAGGGGCGCATGGCTACACCTTC . . TRBJ1-2 TRBV18
CARSSNRTGPESEQYF TGTGCCAGAAGCTCGAACCGGACAGGTCCAGAGAGTGAGCAGTACTTC . TRBD1 TRBJ2-7 TRBV5-3
CASTTHGGRTNYGYTF TGTGCCAGTACCACCCACGGGGGGCGTACGAACTATGGCTACACCTTC . . TRBJ1-2 TRBV19
CASSLRSGTNTGELFF TGTGCCAGCAGCTTGCGCTCAGGCACGAACACCGGGGAGCTGTTTTTT . . TRBJ2-2 TRBV5-6
CASSGHRGDEQFF TGTGCCAGCAGTGGCCACAGGGGTGATGAGCAGTTCTTC . TRBD1 TRBJ2-1 TRBV2
CASSESFPQTGTIYF TGTGCCAGCAGTGAATCGTTCCCCCAGACTGGGACCATATATTTT . . TRBJ1-3 TRBV2